This TCR beta chain came from a study of tumor T cells in aggressive B-cell lymphoma. The protocol was immunoSEQ multiplex PCR, while the TCRdb copy is restricted to in-frame clones and leaves out a portion. The table shows about 6,000 clones, with about 70% occurring only once. The CDR3 consists of 17 residues. Trimming took 4 bases from V and 3 from J; bases not matched to a gene: 9. Germline V gives CDR1 SGHAT, CDR2 FQNNGV. Sequences were obtained from tumor tissue. The clonotype was recovered from an adult with diffuse large B cell lymphoma. The rearrangement uses TRBV11-2 and TRBJ2-1; 10 nucleotides agree with TRBD2. The CDR3 sequence: CASSSSGLAEYYNEQFF. CDR3 bases: TGTGCCAGCAGCTCCTCTGGACTAGCGGAATACTACAATGAGCAGTTCTTC.